The 23 T cell receptor beta chains listed next were all sequenced from one sample in a study of cytomegalovirus exposure and HLA in healthy donors. 60 Vbeta and 13 Jbeta primers were used in PCR. Assay used: immunoSEQ multiplex PCR; TCRdb lists only in-frame clones, some missing. The table has around 70,000 clones, over 75% seen once. Sequenced input: PBMCs. Source of these receptors: a human donor in good health.

V usage is TRBV2 and J usage is TRBJ2-3, with 8 positions matching TRBD2. Germline CDR1 SNHLY, CDR2 FYNNEI. This CDR3 is 15 amino acids long. The J segment lost 2 bases and the V segment lost 4 bases, leaving 5 bases of the junction unmatched. The CDR3 sequence is CASSVRGGNTDTQYF. The CDR3 DNA sequence: TGTGCCAGCAGTGTTCGGGGGGGGAACACAGATACGCAGTATTTT.

The chain joins TRBV27 to TRBJ1-2; the match to TRBD1 covers 10 bases. V was pared by 3 bases and J by 5 bases, with 9 bases of the junction left unmatched. There are 16 residues in the CDR3. Germline CDR1 is MNHEY and CDR2 is SMNVEV (reference sequence). CDR3 bases: TGTGCCAGCAGTTTGGGAGGGACAGGGGAGGGATATGGCTACACCTTC. Translation gives CASSLGGTGEGYGYTF.

The chain has TRBV27 and TRBJ1-2; tentatively, D is TRBD1 (5 bases). Trimming pared 3 bases from V and 5 bases from J, leaving 28 bases between. This CDR3 is 19 amino acids long. Germline CDR1 is MNHEY and CDR2 is SMNVEV (reference sequence). This chain's CDR3 is CASSLGVSGMGSPLYGYTF. The CDR3 nucleotides read TGTGCCAGCAGTTTGGGTGTTTCAGGGATGGGTAGTCCCTTGTATGGCTACACCTTC.

The V call is TRBV12-5, the J call TRBJ1-6, with D possibly being TRBD1 (6 bases). This CDR3 has 15 residues. Germline assignment: CDR1 LGHNT and CDR2 FRNRAP. The V and J ends lost 2 bases and 5 bases respectively, with 10 bases between them. The CDR3 here is CASGLQGWDNSPLHF. CDR3 coding DNA: TGTGCTAGTGGTTTGCAGGGGTGGGATAATTCACCCCTCCACTTT.

This chain joins TRBV18 and TRBJ1-5; 8 positions match TRBD1. V was pared by 4 bases and J by 5 bases, with 1 base of the junction left unmatched. CDR3 size: 13 residues. Germline V gene lookup returns CDR1 KGHSH and CDR2 LQKENI. The CDR3 DNA reads TGTGCCAGCTCACAGACAGGGGATCAGCCCCAGCATTTT. Protein product: CASSQTGDQPQHF.

The chain couples TRBV28 to TRBJ1-3, with 10 bases fitting TRBD1. This CDR3 has 17 amino acids. J lost 4 bases, V lost 1 base, and 7 bases had no gene match. CDR1 is MDHEN, CDR2 SYDVKM, per germline. CDR3 amino acids: CASSLSLRTGGGNTIYF. CDR3 bases: TGTGCCAGCAGTTTATCCCTCCGGACAGGGGGAGGAAACACCATATATTTT.

The sample holds one count of this clone. The rearrangement joins TRBV2 to TRBJ2-3; D possibly corresponds to TRBD2 (7 bases). This CDR3 is 18 amino acids long. Trimming shortened V by 9 bases and J by 2 bases, and 27 bases separated the two germline ends. Germline V lookup: CDR1 SNHLY, CDR2 FYNNEI. The CDR3 spells CARRVMWGGAELTDTQYF. In nucleotides, the CDR3 is TGTGCCAGACGCGTAATGTGGGGGGGGGCAGAACTCACAGATACGCAGTATTTT.

The genes are TRBV27 and TRBJ1-5; no definite D call. V lost 6 bases and J 4 bases, leaving 10 bases between the germline ends. The CDR3 sequence is 13 residues long. Germline-derived CDR1 and CDR2 are MNHEY and SMNVEV (reference sequence). The chain's CDR3 is CASRLNINQPQHF. CDR3 DNA: TGTGCCAGCAGACTAAATATTAATCAGCCCCAGCATTTT.

This rearrangement joins TRBV6-1 to TRBJ2-5; tentative D call: TRBD2 (5 bases). Germline-derived CDR1 and CDR2 are MNHNS and SASEGT. Trimming took off 0 bases at V and 3 bases at J, with 17 bases between the two ends. CDR3 size: 17 residues. CDR3 sequence: CASSEAVAADGKETQYF. CDR3 in DNA: TGTGCCAGCAGTGAAGCAGTGGCCGCGGACGGGAAAGAGACCCAGTACTTC.

The chain combines TRBV19 with TRBJ2-4; D uncertain. Germline CDR1 LNHDA, CDR2 SQIVND (reference sequence). Trimming pared 2 bases from V and 5 bases from J, leaving 7 bases between. This CDR3 has 13 residues. CDR3 coding DNA: TGTGCCAGTAGTATACAGTGTGAAAACATTCAGTACTTC. As protein: CASSIQCENIQYF.

The chain carries TRBV11-2 and TRBJ1-2; 11 bases align to TRBD1. In germline, CDR1 is SGHAT, CDR2 FQNNGV. The trim removed 1 base at V and 7 bases at J, leaving 2 bases unmatched. This CDR3 comprises 14 residues. The CDR3 region has the DNA TGTGCCAGCAGCTTAGGGGACAGGGGGTTTGGCTACACCTTC. Translated, it gives CASSLGDRGFGYTF.

This clone was seen more than once but under ten times. The chain has TRBV7-9 and TRBJ1-1, with D unclear. Trimming removed 5 bases from V and 1 base from J, with 8 bases in between. The germline V gene has CDR1 SEHNR and CDR2 FQNEAQ (reference sequence). The CDR3 is 13 amino acids. The CDR3 loop is CASSSSGNTEAFF. In DNA form, the CDR3 reads TGTGCCAGCAGCAGCTCCGGGAACACTGAAGCTTTCTTT.

This clone has just a few counts. This chain links TRBV19 with TRBJ2-3, with TRBD2 matching over 12 bases. The V gene's germline CDR1 is LNHDA and CDR2 SQIVND (reference sequence). This CDR3 region has 19 residues. V gave up 1 base and J gave up 2 bases; unmatched junction bases: 10. In nucleotides, the CDR3 is TGTGCCAGTAGTATAGGCCGACCGGGACTAGCGGGCCCCACAGATACGCAGTATTTT. It translates to CASSIGRPGLAGPTDTQYF.

This clone was found a few times. The gene calls are TRBV11-2 and TRBJ1-6; D gene ambiguous. The V and J ends lost 5 bases and 7 bases respectively, with 6 bases between them. The germline CDR1 and CDR2 sequences are SGHAT and FQNNGV. The CDR3 is made up of 12 amino acids. CDR3 in DNA: TGTGCCAGCAGCACCAGGAATTCACCCCTCCACTTT. Protein sequence: CASSTRNSPLHF. The full variable domain, its missing parts supplied by reference TRBV11-2 and TRBJ1-6, is EAGVAQSPRYKIIEKRQSVAFWCNPISGHATLYWYQQILGQGPKLLIQFQNNGVVDDSQLPKDRFSAERLKGVDSTLKIQPAKLEDSAVYLCASSTRNSPLHFGNGTRLTVT.

V and J are TRBV4-3 and TRBJ2-7; 10 bases align to TRBD1. The germline CDR1 and CDR2 sequences are LGHNA and YSLEER. This CDR3 is built from 15 residues. V shed 0 bases and J 2 bases; nucleotides not matched to a gene: 1. CDR3 sequence (DNA): TGCGCCAGCAGCCAAGATGGGACAGGGGCCTACGAGCAGTACTTC. Protein product: CASSQDGTGAYEQYF.

The rearrangement links TRBV5-1 to TRBJ1-6; 10 positions match TRBD1. The trim removed 6 bases at V and 5 bases at J, leaving 5 bases unmatched. The CDR3 is 15 amino acids. Germline assignment: CDR1 SGHRS and CDR2 YFSETQ. CDR3 sequence (DNA): TGCGCCAGCACCGTGGGGACAGGGGATAATTCACCCCTCCACTTT. Translating gives CASTVGTGDNSPLHF.

This rearrangement joins TRBV7-8 to TRBJ2-7; no clear D gene. Trimming left V 2 bases short and J 3 bases short, with 14 bases between. CDR3 length equals 15 residues. Germline V gives CDR1 SGHVS, CDR2 FQNEAQ. CDR3 residues: CASSLSLIERYEQYF. The CDR3 DNA reads as TGTGCCAGCAGCTTATCCCTAATCGAGCGCTACGAGCAGTACTTC. The full variable domain, its missing parts supplied by reference TRBV7-8 and TRBJ2-7, is GAGVSQSPRYKVAKRGQDVALRCDPISGHVSLFWYQQALGQGPEFLTYFQNEAQLDKSGLPSDRFFAERPEGSVSTLKIQRTQQEDSAVYLCASSLSLIERYEQYFGPGTRLTVT.

The rearrangement uses TRBV11-1 and TRBJ2-2; unclear D gene. The CDR3 length is 15 residues. V was trimmed by 2 bases and J by 0 bases, leaving 7 bases between them. Germline CDR1 is SGHAT and CDR2 is FQDESV (reference sequence). CDR3 bases: TGTGCCAGCAGCTTAACATCAGCGAACACCGGGGAGCTGTTTTTT. This encodes CASSLTSANTGELFF.

There are a few counts of this clone. V gene TRBV6-5 combines with J gene TRBJ1-1, with D possibly matching TRBD1 (5 bases). CDR1 MNHEY and CDR2 SVGAGI come from the germline V gene. The V end was cut by 8 bases, the J end by 9 bases, with 19 bases between. The CDR3 has 13 amino acids. The CDR3 sequence is CASSTQGRGKAFF. The CDR3 region has the DNA TGTGCCAGCTCAACTCAGGGCCGGGGGAAAGCTTTCTTT.

The chain has TRBV5-1 and TRBJ2-5; 10 bases match TRBD1. Trimming at V came to 3 bases and at J to 4 bases, leaving 0 bases not matched to a gene. In germline, CDR1 is SGHRS, CDR2 YFSETQ. The CDR3 is 13 amino acids. This CDR3 reads CASSWDRGETQYF. CDR3 DNA sequence: TGCGCCAGCAGCTGGGACAGGGGAGAGACCCAGTACTTC.

The V and J genes are TRBV27 and TRBJ1-2, with 7 bases lining up with TRBD1. The V gene's germline CDR1 is MNHEY and CDR2 SMNVEV (reference sequence). The junction had 4 bases not matched to a gene; V was cut back by 2 bases and J by 7 bases. The CDR3 has 13 residues. The CDR3 reads CASSLGPGGGYTF. DNA for the CDR3: TGTGCCAGCAGTTTAGGGCCAGGGGGTGGCTACACCTTC.

This clone was found once. The rearrangement uses TRBV19 and TRBJ1-1, with 9 bases aligning to TRBD1. Trimming at V came to 6 bases and at J to 1 base, leaving 3 bases not matched to a gene. The CDR3 covers 14 residues. Germline assignment: CDR1 LNHDA and CDR2 SQIVND (reference sequence). The CDR3 loop is CASSYRGRNTEAFF. CDR3 in DNA: TGTGCCAGTAGCTACAGGGGGCGGAACACTGAAGCTTTCTTT.

This CDR3 is CASTISSGTYEQYF. The CDR3 nucleotides are TGTGCCAGCACCATTTCGAGCGGGACCTACGAGCAGTACTTC. This chain uses TRBV5-4 with TRBJ2-7; 7 nucleotides align to TRBD2. This CDR3 has 14 residues. The germline V gene has CDR1 SGHNT and CDR2 YYREEE (reference sequence). J was trimmed by 2 bases and V by 6 bases; bases with no gene match: 8. The full variable domain, rest sourced from reference TRBV5-4 and TRBJ2-7, is ETGVTQSPTHLIKTRGQQVTLRCSSQSGHNTVSWYQQALGQGPQFIFQYYREEENGRGNFPPRFSGLQFPNYSSELNVNALELDDSALYLCASTISSGTYEQYFGPGTRLTVT.